This T cell receptor beta chain comes out of a study of cytomegalovirus exposure and HLA in healthy donors. Regarding the study as a whole: High specificity and sensitivity for cytomegalovirus status were reported for the classifier.

As to this clone: The antigen remains undetermined.

Primers for the PCR totalled 60 Vbeta and 13 Jbeta. The table came from immunoSEQ multiplex PCR; TCRdb's copy has only in-frame clones and leaves some out. The data contain about 95,000 clones, approximately 80% of them singletons. Germline V gene sequence: CDR1 SGHNT, CDR2 YYREEE (reference sequence). V was trimmed by 1 base and J by 7 bases, leaving 17 bases between them. The CDR3 is made up of 15 amino acids. The TCR sequence derives from a woman in her thirties or forties in good health and CMV-seronegative. The chain recombines TRBV5-4 with TRBJ1-1; tentatively, D is TRBD1 (5 bases). The specimen was PBMCs. CDR3 in amino acids: CASSLKRDSKSEAFF. CDR3 bases: TGTGCCAGCAGCTTGAAGAGGGACTCGAAAAGTGAAGCTTTCTTT.